The sequence of this TCR beta chain was determined in a study of beta chain features in type 1 diabetes. About the study: Cells sorted and examined across all samples totaled approximately 100,000,000.

This clone was observed many times. The antigen remains unidentified. The CDR3 length is 9 residues. Reverse transcribing all isolated RNA meant expressed TCRB transcripts were sequenced. The assay was immunoSEQ multiplex PCR, and TCRdb's table has in-frame clones only and misses some. Of about 320,000 clones listed, about 14% are singletons. One heparinised draw, averaging about 0.11 L, was taken per donor. Sorting that relied on CD45RO/CCR7/CD25/CD127/CD95/CD27 yielded CD4+ naive, central memory, regulatory and stem cell-like memory cells. Study results and limitations: TCRB CDR3s from Type 1 diabetes patients were moderately but significantly shorter in all four CD4+ subsets.

The TCR originated in a man aged 25 to 45 in good health. This chain uses TRBV21-1 with TRBJ1-2; the table's D call TRBD1 went unverified against the DNA. TRBV21-1 is a pseudogene segment. Specimen: central memory CD4+ T cells from blood. The DNA for the CDR3 is TGTGCCAGCGGACAGGGCTACACCTTC. Translation gives CASGQGYTF.